This T cell receptor beta chain was retrieved from a study of relationships among human T cell subsets. As regards this clonotype: The antigen is not known.

Overall study results and limits: Many CDR3s were shared across Th1, Th2 and regulatory subsets.

Anti-CD25 beads selected CD4+CD25+ regulatory T cells from positively selected CD4+ cells. CDR3 size: 14 residues. Germline-derived CDR1 and CDR2 are SGHTA and FQGNSA. Trimming shortened V by 2 bases and J by 5 bases, and 11 bases separated the two germline ends. From mRNA, alpha and beta CDR3 regions were amplified using semiquantitative ARM-PCR. In ARM-PCR, communal superprimers followed tagged nested gene-specific primers for exponential amplification. From the multiplex PCR reads, TCRdb called clonotypes with MiXCR, one entry per CDR3 protein. The sample yields approximately 15,000 distinct CDR3 sequences, over 45% seen once.

Sample: Tregs sorted from blood. The chain uses TRBV7-2 and TRBJ2-3; D is possibly TRBD2 (5 bases). The receptor's source is a man in his forties in good health. The CDR3 nucleotides are TGTGCCAGCAGCTTAAAAGTCGCGGGAGATACGCAGTATTTT. It yields the protein CASSLKVAGDTQYF.